The 14 T cell receptor beta chains given below trace back to one sample, sequenced in a study of shared clonotypes between healthy human individuals. Sequencing used immunoSEQ multiplex PCR; TCRdb keeps in-frame clones, though not all of them. The sample consists of roughly 480,000 clones, 70% to 85% of them appearing once. Sample: PBMCs. These receptors were collected from a woman between 40 and 50 years old in good health. Some clones in this sample may be carry-over from other donors' samples.

J is TRBJ1-1 and V is TRBV11-2; D unclear. From germline, CDR1 is SGHAT and CDR2 FQNNGV. CDR3 size: 14 residues. With 3 bases removed from V and 2 bases from J, the gap between germline ends came to 10 bases. The CDR3 loop is CASSLHSPNTEAFF. The CDR3 nucleotides are TGTGCCAGCAGCTTGCATAGCCCTAACACTGAAGCTTTCTTT.

The rearrangement uses TRBV27 and TRBJ2-2, with D perhaps TRBD1 (5 bases). The V and J ends lost 5 bases and 4 bases respectively, with 14 bases between them. The germline gives CDR1 MNHEY, CDR2 SMNVEV (reference sequence). The CDR3 runs to 15 residues. CDR3 region: CASSTNLGATGELFF. CDR3 sequence (DNA): TGTGCCAGCAGTACCAACTTAGGGGCCACCGGGGAGCTGTTTTTT.

This clone was recorded once. This sequence joins TRBV18 and TRBJ2-3; 9 bases agree with TRBD2. The ends lost 4 bases at V and 3 bases at J; junction bases unmatched: 8. Germline CDR1 reads KGHSH; CDR2 reads LQKENI. The CDR3 totals 16 residues. CDR3 residues: CASSRVSGSDTDTQYF. CDR3 coding DNA: TGTGCCAGCTCACGGGTTAGCGGGAGTGATACAGATACGCAGTATTTT.

The rearrangement links TRBV19 to TRBJ2-4; tentative D call: TRBD2 (6 bases). V was clipped by 2 bases and J by 7 bases, with 24 bases between them. Germline V gene lookup returns CDR1 LNHDA and CDR2 SQIVND (reference sequence). The CDR3 loop spans 18 amino acids. The CDR3 region has the DNA TGTGCCAGTAGTATATCGGGTGTCGGGTTGGGGGGTCTGAACATTCAGTACTTC. This encodes CASSISGVGLGGLNIQYF.

The V and J genes are TRBV11-3 and TRBJ2-7; 8 nucleotides align to TRBD1. This CDR3 contains 15 residues. Germline V gives CDR1 SGHNT, CDR2 YENEEA. V shed 2 bases, J shed 6 bases, and the junction held 9 bases outside the gene matches. CDR3 amino acids: CASSLSNRGSLEQYF. In nucleotides, the CDR3 is TGTGCCAGCAGCTTAAGCAACAGGGGGAGCCTCGAGCAGTACTTC.

Turning to this clone: With only one base between it and a far larger clone, this is likely a read error. The chain combines TRBV30 with TRBJ2-5; D ambiguous. The V gene's germline CDR1 is GTSNPN and CDR2 SVGIG (reference sequence). The CDR3 length is 13 residues. V gave up 4 bases and J gave up 2 bases, with 11 bases separating them. CDR3 nucleotide sequence: TGTGCCTGGAACAGAGTCCCTCAAGAGACCCAGTACTTC. Amino acid sequence: CAWNRVPQETQYF.

This chain links TRBV7-2 with TRBJ2-5; D gene uncertain. The CDR3 has 14 residues. Trimming stripped 1 base from V and 3 bases from J, with 9 bases between. Per germline, CDR1 SGHTA and CDR2 FQGNSA. DNA of the CDR3: TGTGCCAGCAGCTTAGATGTTAGTGAAGAGACCCAGTACTTC. Protein sequence: CASSLDVSEETQYF. The full variable domain, rest sourced from reference TRBV7-2 and TRBJ2-5, is GAGVSQSPSNKVTEKGKDVELRCDPISGHTALYWYRQSLGQGLEFLIYFQGNSAPDKSGLPSDRFSAERTGGSVSTLTIQRTQQEDSAVYLCASSLDVSEETQYFGPGTRLLVL.

The chain links TRBV27 to TRBJ2-1, with 11 bases matching TRBD1. The CDR3 contains 17 residues. CDR1 is MNHEY, CDR2 SMNVEV, per germline (reference sequence). V lost 5 bases to trimming and J lost 5 bases; unmatched junction nucleotides: 11. The CDR3 bases are TGTGCCAGCAGTCCGTGGACAGGGGGCAAGCTTAACAATGAGCAGTTCTTC. This codes for CASSPWTGGKLNNEQFF.

The genes are TRBV9 and TRBJ2-1; 12 bases are a match to TRBD2. J gave up 6 bases and V 0 bases, and 10 bases lay outside the gene matches. The CDR3 has 18 residues. Per germline, CDR1 SGDLS and CDR2 YYNGEE. In nucleotides, the CDR3 is TGTGCCAGCAGCGTAGCCCAGACACTAGCGGGAGGCCCCAATGAGCAGTTCTTC. This sequence encodes CASSVAQTLAGGPNEQFF.

CDR3 region: CSVQLVYEQYF. CDR3 DNA: TGCAGCGTCCAACTAGTCTACGAGCAGTACTTC. The chain combines TRBV29-1 with TRBJ2-7, with D possibly TRBD2 on 5 matching bases. The germline V gene encodes CDR1 SQVTM and CDR2 ANQGSEA. With 6 bases removed from V and 3 bases from J, the gap between germline ends came to 9 bases. The length of the CDR3 is 11 residues.

The chain is built from TRBV5-1 and TRBJ2-2, with 7 positions matching TRBD2. The CDR3 sequence is 12 residues long. Trimming cost V 9 bases and J 7 bases; bases outside gene matches: 6. Germline CDR1 and CDR2: SGHRS and YFSETQ. CDR3 amino acids: CATTSAHGELFF. The CDR3 nucleotides read TGCGCCACCACTAGCGCTCACGGGGAGCTGTTTTTT.

This clone was seen a few times. The chain recombines TRBV11-2 with TRBJ2-4; 8 nucleotides match TRBD1. The J segment lost 6 bases and the V segment lost 2 bases, leaving 6 bases of the junction unmatched. CDR3 length equals 15 residues. CDR1 is SGHAT, CDR2 FQNNGV, per germline. CDR3 DNA sequence: TGTGCCAGCAGCTTAAGCAGGGGGCGTGGAAACATTCAGTACTTC. Translating it yields CASSLSRGRGNIQYF.

This chain uses TRBV25-1 with TRBJ2-3; 8 bases are a match to TRBD1. J gave up 3 bases and V 4 bases, and 15 bases lay outside the gene matches. Looked up from germline, CDR1 is MGHDK and CDR2 is SYGVNS. The CDR3 is 18 residues long. The CDR3 sequence: CASSGGQGFAGPTDTQYF. CDR3 coding DNA: TGTGCCAGCAGTGGAGGACAGGGTTTTGCAGGGCCAACAGATACGCAGTATTTT.

The gene calls are TRBV30 and TRBJ1-2; D is undetermined. Between the trimmed V and J ends, which lost 3 bases and 4 bases, there was a span of 21 bases. The CDR3 is made up of 16 amino acids. Germline assignment: CDR1 GTSNPN and CDR2 SVGIG (reference sequence). For the CDR3, the DNA is TGTGCCTGGAGACCCCACGACCCAGGTAAGGTCTATGGCTACACCTTC. This gives the protein CAWRPHDPGKVYGYTF.